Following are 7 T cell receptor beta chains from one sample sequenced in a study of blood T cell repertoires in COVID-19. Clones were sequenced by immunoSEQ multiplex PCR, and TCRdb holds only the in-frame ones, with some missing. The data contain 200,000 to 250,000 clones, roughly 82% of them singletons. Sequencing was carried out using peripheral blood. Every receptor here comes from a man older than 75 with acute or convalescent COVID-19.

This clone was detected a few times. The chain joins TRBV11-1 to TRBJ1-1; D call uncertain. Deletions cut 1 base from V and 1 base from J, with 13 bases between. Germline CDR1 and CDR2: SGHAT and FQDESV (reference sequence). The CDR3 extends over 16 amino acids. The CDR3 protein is CASSLGTRAENTEAFF. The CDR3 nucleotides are TGTGCCAGCAGCTTAGGTACGAGGGCCGAGAACACTGAAGCTTTCTTT.

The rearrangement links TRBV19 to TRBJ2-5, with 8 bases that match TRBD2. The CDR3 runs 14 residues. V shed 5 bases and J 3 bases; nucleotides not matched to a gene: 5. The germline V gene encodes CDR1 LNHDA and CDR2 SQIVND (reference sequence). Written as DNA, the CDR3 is TGTGCCAGTAGTCGCGCGGGAGGTAAAGAGACCCAGTACTTC. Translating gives CASSRAGGKETQYF.

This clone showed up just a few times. CDR3 sequence: CASSERVAGGTGELFF. CDR3 nucleotide sequence: TGTGCCAGCAGTGAAAGAGTAGCGGGGGGGACCGGGGAGCTGTTTTTT. J is TRBJ2-2 and V is TRBV2, with 11 positions matching TRBD2. Per the germline V gene, CDR1 is SNHLY and CDR2 is FYNNEI. J gave up 5 bases and V 2 bases, and 4 bases lay outside the gene matches. CDR3 size: 16 residues.

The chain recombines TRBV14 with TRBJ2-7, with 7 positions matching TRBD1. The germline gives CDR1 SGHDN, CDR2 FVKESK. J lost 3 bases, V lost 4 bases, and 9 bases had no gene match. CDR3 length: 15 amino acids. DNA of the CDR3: TGTGCCAGCAGCCCTCCCGGGACAGTAATCTACGAGCAGTACTTC. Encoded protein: CASSPPGTVIYEQYF.

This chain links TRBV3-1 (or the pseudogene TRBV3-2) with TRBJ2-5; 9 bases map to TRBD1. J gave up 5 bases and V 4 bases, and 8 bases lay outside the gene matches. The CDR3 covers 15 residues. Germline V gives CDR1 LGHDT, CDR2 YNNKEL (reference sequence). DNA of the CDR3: TGTGCCAGCAGCCGAACACAGGGGGCAAGGGAGACCCAGTACTTC. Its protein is CASSRTQGARETQYF.

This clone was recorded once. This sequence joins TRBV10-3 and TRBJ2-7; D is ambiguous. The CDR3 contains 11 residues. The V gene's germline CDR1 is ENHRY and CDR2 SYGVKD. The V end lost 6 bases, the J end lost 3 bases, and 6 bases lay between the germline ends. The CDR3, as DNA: TGTGCCATCAGCTCTGTCTACGAGCAGTACTTC. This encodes CAISSVYEQYF.

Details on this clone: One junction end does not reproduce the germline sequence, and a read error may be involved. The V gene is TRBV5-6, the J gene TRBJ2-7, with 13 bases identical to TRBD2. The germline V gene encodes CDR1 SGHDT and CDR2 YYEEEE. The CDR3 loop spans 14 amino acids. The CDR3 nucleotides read TGTGCCAGCAGCTTGGGACTAGCGGGAGGTCCCCCAAGGTTC. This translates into CASSLGLAGGPPRF.